This T cell receptor (beta chain) was obtained from a study of blood T cell repertoires in COVID-19 (TCRdb year 2020). Turning to the overall study: The collaborator samples originated in the United States, Italy and Spain and spanned the acute and convalescent phases of COVID-19. The prospective study material was composed of cDNA or gDNA derived from T cells, B-cell-depleted T cells, or PBMCs. Deeply sampled blood TCRbeta repertoires from subjects exposed to, actively infected with, or recovered from COVID-19 were included in the dataset. The repertoires were made available in a free public database intended to serve as a resource for research on the immune response to SARS-CoV-2. The samples were drawn from the first 160 participants of the ongoing ImmuneRACE study and from 950 to 1,500 subjects provided by 6 global collaborators. The sample metadata nearly always contained a de-identified subject ID, COVID-19 status, age in years and sex. Where HLA class I and class II types were available, the types were taken from metadata supplied by the sample provider, not from assay-based typing.

With regard to this clone: Its antigen specificity is not known. Nothing much larger sits one base from this clone, and base qualities are not available.

TCRbeta CDR3 regions were amplified from genomic DNA by means of the immunoSEQ Assay, a bias-controlled multiplex PCR. Under the source paper's analysis protocol: Within the assay, amplification of reference gene primers was used to estimate how many nucleated cells each sample contained. Sequence reads were collapsed and filtered to measure the absolute abundance of every unique TCRbeta CDR3 rearrangement. For each sample, productive Simpson clonality was calculated by taking the square root of Simpson's diversity index across productive rearrangements. Here the immuneACCESS table is served through TCRdb, limited to in-frame sequences with V and J called. Missing clones are a known gap in these copies; in checked studies unresolved V genes cover under half, and the rest lacks a known reason. V and J calls and clone size come straight from that table; D and trimming were deduced from the DNA. The sample records under 200,000 clones, around 85% of which are singletons. The biggest ten clones account for approximately 11% of the sample.

One collaborating source in Seattle enrolled patients during active infection and followed them longitudinally through the course of disease. Whole blood was collected in K2EDTA tubes by collaborating institutions according to the institutions' own protocols. For TCRbeta analysis, collaborators shipped samples in one of three forms: frozen whole blood, isolated PBMCs, or DNA extracted from either of those sample types. Reading from cysteine to phenylalanine, the CDR3 counts 18 amino acids. Of all the DNA, just the CDR3 is kept, 54 bases in frame from base 1. The V end gives up 2 bases and the J end 0 bases, leaving 6 bases in the junction not matched to a gene. Via the germline V gene, CDR1 is SGHNT and CDR2 YENEEA. Study-level results and caveats: The amount of clinical and demographic metadata varied by source and participant and was provided uncurated.

The receptor chain draws on TRBV11-3 and TRBJ2-6, with 8 bases matching TRBD1. The TCR was taken from a woman in her sixties with COVID-19, enrolled during active disease. Input material: peripheral blood. The DNA sequence is TGTGCCAGCAGCTTACAGGACAGGGTAACCTCTGGGGCCAACGTCCTGACTTTC. The resulting protein is CASSLQDRVTSGANVLTF.